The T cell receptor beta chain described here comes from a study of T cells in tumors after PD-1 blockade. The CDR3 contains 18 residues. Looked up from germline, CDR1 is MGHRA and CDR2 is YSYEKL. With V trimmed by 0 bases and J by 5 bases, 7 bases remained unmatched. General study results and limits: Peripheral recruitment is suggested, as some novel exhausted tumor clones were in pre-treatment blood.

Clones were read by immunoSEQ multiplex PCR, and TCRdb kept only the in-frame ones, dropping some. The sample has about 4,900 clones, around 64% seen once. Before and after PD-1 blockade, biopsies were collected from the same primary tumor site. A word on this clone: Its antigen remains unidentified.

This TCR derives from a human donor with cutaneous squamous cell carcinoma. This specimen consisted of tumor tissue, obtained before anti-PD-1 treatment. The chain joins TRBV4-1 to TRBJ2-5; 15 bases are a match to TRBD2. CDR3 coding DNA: TGCGCCAGCAGCCAAGATCGGACTAGCGGGGGGGCCAAGGAGACCCAGTACTTC. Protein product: CASSQDRTSGGAKETQYF.